These 10 T cell receptor beta chains share one sample of origin, sequenced in a study of circulating and synovial CD4+ cells in juvenile arthritis. Data came from immunoSEQ multiplex PCR; TCRdb stores just in-frame clones and leaves some out. The sample includes over 15,000 clones, around 91% of them seen just once. Material: CD4+ T cells from blood. These receptors came from a human donor with juvenile idiopathic arthritis.

CDR3 nucleotides: TGTGCCAGCAGTTATCCGCTAGCGGGAGCTACTGAGCAGTTCTTC. Translated: CASSYPLAGATEQFF. The gene calls are TRBV6-5 and TRBJ2-1; TRBD2 matches 10 bases. In germline, CDR1 is MNHEY, CDR2 SVGAGI. Losses at the gene ends were 3 bases for V and 9 bases for J; bases not matched to a gene: 8. CDR3 size: 15 residues.

V and J are TRBV10-3 and TRBJ2-2; 12 bases agree with TRBD1. The CDR3 length is 16 residues. Germline V lookup: CDR1 ENHRY, CDR2 SYGVKD. V dropped 4 bases and J dropped 4; count of bases not matched to a gene: 4. CDR3 protein: CAISGGTGGVTGELFF. DNA for the CDR3: TGTGCCATCAGTGGTGGGACAGGGGGCGTCACCGGGGAGCTGTTTTTT.

J is TRBJ1-4 and V is TRBV7-2; 9 bases are a match to TRBD1. Losses at the gene ends were 8 bases for V and 9 bases for J; bases not matched to a gene: 10. The CDR3 length is 14 residues. Germline CDR1 SGHTA, CDR2 FQGNSA. CDR3 region: CASGPGTGNQKLFF. Here the CDR3 DNA reads TGTGCCAGCGGCCCCGGGACAGGGAACCAAAAACTGTTTTTT.

This clone was detected once. The V gene is TRBV30, the J gene TRBJ2-5; 8 positions agree with TRBD2. The CDR3 spans 14 residues. The germline CDR1 and CDR2 sequences are GTSNPN and SVGIG (reference sequence). Unmatched junction bases numbered 6, after V lost 0 bases and J lost 6 bases. The CDR3 DNA reads as TGTGCCTGGAGTGTGTCGGGGGGGCCCAAGACCCAGTACTTC. As protein: CAWSVSGGPKTQYF.

V usage is TRBV25-1 and J usage is TRBJ2-5; D not certain. V lost 1 base and J lost 3, with 3 bases in between. CDR3 length: 12 amino acids. Germline lookup yields CDR1 MGHDK and CDR2 SYGVNS. The CDR3: CASSEFEETQYF. CDR3 DNA: TGTGCCAGCAGTGAATTCGAAGAGACCCAGTACTTC.

The genes are TRBV28 and TRBJ1-4, with TRBD1 matching over 9 bases. This CDR3 is 14 amino acids long. The germline V gene encodes CDR1 MDHEN and CDR2 SYDVKM. J lost 5 bases, V lost 8 bases, and 6 bases had no gene match. The DNA of the CDR3 is TGTGCCAGCCGTTCCGGGACAGGGAATGAAAAACTGTTTTTT. Translation gives CASRSGTGNEKLFF.

The V and J genes are TRBV5-1 and TRBJ2-5, with a possible D match to TRBD1 (6 bases). Germline values: CDR1 SGHRS, CDR2 YFSETQ. The CDR3 length is 15 residues. V was trimmed by 3 bases and J by 11 bases, leaving 23 bases between them. CDR3 amino acids: CASSSSGAVREEQYF. DNA for the CDR3: TGCGCCAGCAGCTCCTCAGGGGCCGTACGAGAAGAGCAGTACTTC. Based on the CDR3 plus reference TRBV5-1 and TRBJ2-5, the full variable domain is KAGVTQTPRYLIKTRGQQVTLSCSPISGHRSVSWYQQTPGQGLQFLFEYFSETQRNKGNFPGRFSGRQFSNSRSEMNVSTLELGDSALYLCASSSSGAVREEQYFGPGTRLLVL.

The V gene is TRBV30, the J gene TRBJ2-1; 11 nucleotides align to TRBD2. Germline lookup yields CDR1 GTSNPN and CDR2 SVGIG (reference sequence). The CDR3 sequence is 12 residues long. V lost 3 bases and J lost 10; bases outside the gene matches: 2. CDR3 sequence (DNA): TGTGCCTGGAGGAGACTAGCGGGGGAGCAGTTCTTC. Amino acids: CAWRRLAGEQFF.

The gene calls are TRBV7-9 and TRBJ2-2; unclear D gene. CDR1 SEHNR and CDR2 FQNEAQ come from the germline V gene (reference sequence). Trimming left V 0 bases short and J 1 base short, with 3 bases between. The CDR3 contains 14 residues. CDR3: CASSLAKNTGELFF. Written as DNA, the CDR3 is TGTGCCAGCAGCTTAGCTAAGAACACCGGGGAGCTGTTTTTT.

J is TRBJ2-7 and V is TRBV12-1; the table's D gene call, TRBD2, was not cross checked with the DNA. TRBV12-1 is a recognized pseudogene. The CDR3 covers 20 residues. Here the CDR3 reads CASSQPGAGLAGGSSYEQYF. As DNA, the CDR3 is TGTGCCAGCAGCCAACCCGGGGCCGGACTAGCGGGGGGGAGCTCCTACGAGCAGTACTTC.